Presented here are 10 T cell receptor beta chains from one specimen sequenced in a study of blood T cell repertoires in COVID-19. Profiling relied on immunoSEQ multiplex PCR, and the TCRdb table lists in-frame clones only, not all of them. This table holds under 140,000 clones, 65% to 90% found once. What was sequenced was peripheral blood. These receptors came from a woman aged 55-70 years with acute or convalescent COVID-19.

The chain combines TRBV5-4 with TRBJ2-7; 9 bases fit TRBD1. The J segment lost 4 bases and the V segment lost 4 bases, leaving 6 bases of the junction unmatched. CDR3 size: 14 residues. Germline values: CDR1 SGHNT, CDR2 YYREEE (reference sequence). The DNA for the CDR3 is TGTGCCAGCAGCGTCGGGGACAGGGCTTACGAGCAGTACTTC. This translates into CASSVGDRAYEQYF.

The gene calls are TRBV11-3 and TRBJ1-6; 8 bases are shared with TRBD1. Per the germline V gene, CDR1 is SGHNT and CDR2 is YENEEA. V lost 3 bases, J lost 10 bases, and 5 bases stayed unmatched. The length of the CDR3 is 14 residues. The CDR3 here is CASSLTGDGSPLHF. The CDR3 bases are TGTGCCAGCAGCTTGACAGGGGATGGGTCACCCCTCCACTTT.

The gene calls are TRBV7-2 and TRBJ1-2, with 7 bases matching TRBD1. This CDR3 is built from 15 residues. CDR1 and CDR2 (germline): SGHTA, FQGNSA. After removal of 3 bases from V and 4 bases from J, the junction contained 8 bases not matched to a gene. The CDR3 bases are TGTGCCAGCAGCTTTTCACAGGGGCTGGCCTATGGCTACACCTTC. It encodes CASSFSQGLAYGYTF.

The chain carries TRBV7-2 and TRBJ1-1, with 7 bases matching TRBD1. The CDR3 contains 13 residues. V lost 2 bases and J lost 6; bases outside the gene matches: 3. Germline CDR1 and CDR2: SGHTA and FQGNSA. This chain's CDR3 is CASSLTGQSEAFF. In DNA form, the CDR3 reads TGTGCCAGCAGCTTAACGGGACAGTCTGAAGCTTTCTTT.

Only one count was recorded for this clone. V usage is TRBV30 and J usage is TRBJ1-2; D unresolved. The CDR3 consists of 13 residues. Germline V CDR1 and CDR2: GTSNPN, SVGIG (reference sequence). V dropped 1 base and J dropped 6 bases, with 12 bases sitting between them. CDR3 region: CAWSELAAHGYTF. The CDR3 DNA is TGTGCCTGGAGTGAGCTGGCGGCGCATGGCTACACCTTC.

In this sample, this clone turned up a few times. This chain uses TRBV5-1 with TRBJ2-7; a weak D match, TRBD1 (6 bases). The CDR3 runs 14 residues. Germline CDR1 reads SGHRS; CDR2 reads YFSETQ. V shed 2 bases and J shed 5 bases, with 14 bases lying between them. CDR3 nucleotides: TGCGCCAGCAGCTTCGCCAGGGGATCGGACGAGCAGTACTTC. It codes for CASSFARGSDEQYF.

The V gene is TRBV5-1, the J gene TRBJ2-3; D is unclear. Germline loops: CDR1 SGHRS, CDR2 YFSETQ. Trimming took 0 bases from V and 1 from J, leaving 6 bases between them. The CDR3 has 14 residues. CDR3 residues: CASSLEQGTDTQYF. The CDR3 coding sequence is TGCGCCAGCAGCTTGGAGCAGGGCACAGATACGCAGTATTTT.

This chain links TRBV30 with TRBJ2-7, with a tentative D call TRBD1 (6 bases). The germline CDR1 and CDR2 sequences are GTSNPN and SVGIG (reference sequence). CDR3 size: 14 residues. Between the trimmed V and J ends, which lost 2 bases and 3 bases, there was a span of 14 bases. The CDR3 loop is CAWSKRTGFYEQYF. For the CDR3, the DNA is TGTGCCTGGAGTAAACGAACAGGGTTCTACGAGCAGTACTTC.

This chain links TRBV4-1 with TRBJ1-5; D remains unclear. Trimming stripped 1 base from V and 0 bases from J, with 4 bases between. CDR3 length: 14 residues. Germline V gives CDR1 MGHRA, CDR2 YSYEKL. CDR3 in DNA: TGCGCCAGCAGCCAAGTTTATAGCAATCAGCCCCAGCATTTT. Its protein is CASSQVYSNQPQHF.

V is TRBV7-6 and J is TRBJ2-7, with 9 bases that match TRBD2. Germline trimming cut 2 bases from V and 4 bases from J; bases unmatched to any gene: 9. The germline CDR1 and CDR2 sequences are SGHVS and FNYEAQ. This CDR3 is 16 amino acids long. CDR3 in amino acids: CASSLSPGLARYEQYF. The CDR3 DNA is TGTGCCAGCAGCTTATCCCCCGGACTAGCGAGGTACGAGCAGTACTTC.